What follows is one T cell receptor (beta chain) and its context. The antigen is not known. The data were taken from a study of cytomegalovirus exposure and HLA in healthy donors. Overall study results and limits: It was shown in a later analysis that HLA-associated TCR beta chains were more clonally expanded than other, equally common chains.

This CDR3 has 16 residues. Trimming took 0 bases from V and 2 from J, leaving 15 bases between them. The germline gives CDR1 SGHRS, CDR2 YFSETQ. PCR involved 60 Vbeta and 13 Jbeta primers. Clones were read by immunoSEQ multiplex PCR, and TCRdb kept only the in-frame ones, dropping some. Recorded for this sample: about 200,000 clones. The sample consisted of PBMCs. The sequence was obtained from a boy between 10 and 17 years old in good health and CMV-seronegative. The chain uses TRBV5-1 and TRBJ2-7; D is perhaps TRBD2 (7 bases). In nucleotides, the CDR3 is TGCGCCAGCAGCTTGGCCGAAGGGGGGGTGACCTACGAGCAGTACTTC. Residues: CASSLAEGGVTYEQYF.